The rows below give T cell receptor beta chains drawn from one sample of a study of CD8 T cells in Susac syndrome. TCRdb analysed the immunoSEQ multiplex PCR reads with MiXCR anew, one entry per CDR3 protein. The table has 200,000 to 250,000 distinct CDR3 sequences, 95% seen once. The sample consisted of CD4+ T cells from PBMCs. The receptors stem from a human donor with multiple sclerosis. CDR3s include the opening cysteine and the closing phenylalanine or tryptophan. D genes are given only for firm matches. Clone sizes are given selectively: once, few, many, or a class where the clone is expanded.

clone_size | d_call | j_call | v_call | cdr3_nt | cdr3_aa
NA | NA | TRBJ2-6 | TRBV2 | TGTGCCAGCCATCCACCATCTGGGGCCAACGTCCTGACTTTC | CASHPPSGANVLTF
NA | TRBD1 | TRBJ1-5 | TRBV20-1 | TGCAGTGCCGAGGACAGGGGCTATCAGCCCCAGCATTTT | CSAEDRGYQPQHF
NA | NA | TRBJ2-1 | TRBV7-2 | TGTGCCAGCGTCAAAAGGGACCGACTCTTAGACAATGAGCAGTTCTTC | CASVKRDRLLDNEQFF
NA | TRBD1 | TRBJ1-2 | TRBV20-1 | TGCAGTGCTAGGGCTAGGACAGGGACCTACACCTTC | CSARARTGTYTF
NA | NA | TRBJ2-6 | TRBV14 | TGTGCCAGCAGCCAAGTGGTCTCTGGGGCCAACGTCCTGACTTTC | CASSQVVSGANVLTF
NA | TRBD2 | TRBJ2-1 | TRBV29-1 | TGCAGCGTTGTCCCCGCTGGGACTAAGCAGTTCTTC | CSVVPAGTKQFF
NA | TRBD2 | TRBJ2-5 | TRBV25-1 | TGTGCCAGCAGCGGGGGGTGGGAACAAGAGACCCAGTACTTC | CASSGGWEQETQYF
NA | TRBD1 | TRBJ2-5 | TRBV30 | TGTGCCTGGAGGACCGGGACAGTGGTTCAGGAGACCCAGTACTTC | CAWRTGTVVQETQYF
NA | TRBD1 | TRBJ2-7 | TRBV30 | TGTGCCTGGAGTGCCGACAGGGGTCATACCTACGAGCAGTACTTC | CAWSADRGHTYEQYF
once | TRBD2 | TRBJ2-3 | TRBV20-1 | TGCAGTGCCCCGACTAGCGGGGGGGAAGATACGCAGTATTTT | CSAPTSGGEDTQYF
once | NA | TRBJ2-3 | TRBV3-1 | TGTGCCAGCAGCCGTCTAGCGCTTTCTAGCACAGATACGCAGTATTTT | CASSRLALSSTDTQYF
NA | TRBD1 | TRBJ1-6 | TRBV7-2 | TGTGCCAGCAGCTTATTGTTGAGACAGGGGAAGAATTCACCCCTCCACTTT | CASSLLLRQGKNSPLHF
NA | NA | TRBJ1-5 | TRBV15 | TGTGCCTCCCAGGGGTCCCTCAATCAGCCCCAGCATTTT | CASQGSLNQPQHF
NA | NA | TRBJ2-4 | TRBV12-3/TRBV12-4 | TGTGCCAGCAGTTTAGGGGGGAACTGGGCCAAAAACATTCAGTACTTC | CASSLGGNWAKNIQYF
NA | TRBD1 | TRBJ2-1 | TRBV20-1 | TGCAGTGCCAGGGGGCCGGTGGCAAACAATGAGCAGTTCTTC | CSARGPVANNEQFF
once | NA | TRBJ1-1 | TRBV6-5 | TGTGCCAGCAGTTCGCTATTCACTGAAGCTTTCTTT | CASSSLFTEAFF
NA | NA | TRBJ1-5 | TRBV12-3/TRBV12-4 | TGTGCCAGCAGTCCCGCAGGCGGGGGAATAAATCAGCCCCAGCATTTT | CASSPAGGGINQPQHF
NA | TRBD1 | TRBJ1-2 | TRBV5-6 | TGTGCCAGCAGCCCAAACAGGGGGAATAACTATGGCTACACCTTC | CASSPNRGNNYGYTF
NA | NA | TRBJ1-4 | TRBV9 | TGTGCCAGCAGCGTGGGAACAACTAATGAAAAACTGTTTTTT | CASSVGTTNEKLFF
NA | NA | TRBJ2-5 | TRBV29-1 | TGCAGCGTTGAATTGGGCCCCGGATCCCAGTACTTC | CSVELGPGSQYF
NA | NA | TRBJ2-3 | TRBV11-1 | TGTGCCAGCAGCTCCGAGGCTAGCAGGGATACGCAGTATTTT | CASSSEASRDTQYF
NA | TRBD2 | TRBJ2-2 | TRBV20-1 | TGCAGTCCCCGAGCGGGGGTCACCGGGGAGCTGTTTTTT | CSPRAGVTGELFF
NA | NA | TRBJ2-1 | TRBV6-5 | TGTGCCAGCAGTTACGCGGGGTATCCCTACAATGAGCAGTTCTTC | CASSYAGYPYNEQFF
NA | TRBD2 | TRBJ2-3 | TRBV9 | TGTGCCAGCAGCGTCGGTATGCGGGGGGTCACAGATACGCAGTATTTT | CASSVGMRGVTDTQYF
NA | TRBD1 | TRBJ1-5 | TRBV3-1 | TGTGCCAGCAGCTCAGGGGGATTTGGCAATCAGCCCCAGCATTTT | CASSSGGFGNQPQHF
NA | NA | TRBJ1-2 | TRBV6-5 | TGTGCCAGCAGTTACTCGAGTGGGGGGGCCGGTGGCTACACCTTC | CASSYSSGGAGGYTF
NA | NA | TRBJ1-4 | TRBV29-1 | TGCAGCGTGGGACCCAATAATGAAAAACTGTTTTTT | CSVGPNNEKLFF
NA | NA | TRBJ1-2 | TRBV29-1 | TGCAGCGTTGAGGGCCGTGTATCTAACTATGGCTACACCTTC | CSVEGRVSNYGYTF
NA | TRBD2 | TRBJ2-1 | TRBV30 | TGTGCCTGTGTTACCCACAGCGGGGTATACAATGAGCAGTTCTTC | CACVTHSGVYNEQFF
once | NA | TRBJ1-2 | TRBV29-1 | TGCAGCGTTCCCCCAGGGGAGTATGGCTACACCTTC | CSVPPGEYGYTF
NA | NA | TRBJ2-1 | TRBV20-1 | TGCAGTGCTAGAGACAACAGGGCCGGGTCCAATGAGCAGTTCTTC | CSARDNRAGSNEQFF
NA | NA | TRBJ2-4 | TRBV13 | TGTGCCAGCAGCTTGAATACCGGGTTGAACATTCAGTACTTC | CASSLNTGLNIQYF
NA | NA | TRBJ1-2 | TRBV30 | TGTGCCTGGATGAGGGGACCTTATGGCTACACCTTC | CAWMRGPYGYTF
NA | NA | TRBJ2-7 | TRBV30 | TGTGCCTGGAGTCTGGGGGAGAAGCAGTACTTC | CAWSLGEKQYF
NA | NA | TRBJ1-1 | TRBV6-1 | TGTGCCAGCACTAATAGAGCGGCGAGGGGCGTCACTGAAGCTTTCTTT | CASTNRAARGVTEAFF
few | NA | TRBJ2-7 | TRBV5-1 | TGCGCCAGCAGCTTGGAAGGCGAGCAGTACTTC | CASSLEGEQYF
once | NA | TRBJ2-7 | TRBV12-3/TRBV12-4 | TGTGCCAGCAGTCCTTCAGGAAGCTACGAGCAGTACTTC | CASSPSGSYEQYF
NA | NA | TRBJ2-1 | TRBV12-3/TRBV12-4 | TGTGCCAGCACCTCGGAGAGGGTCGGATCCTACAATGAGCAGTTCTTC | CASTSERVGSYNEQFF
NA | NA | TRBJ2-3 | TRBV7-3 | TGTGCCAGCAGCTTAGATCCCTCGGGATCCGGAGATACGCAGTATTTT | CASSLDPSGSGDTQYF
NA | NA | TRBJ1-5 | TRBV4-2 | TGTGCCAGCAGCCAAGATAGAGCAGGGGATCAGCCCCAGCATTTT | CASSQDRAGDQPQHF
NA | NA | TRBJ1-5 | TRBV27 | TGTGCCAGCAGCGGAGTTAGCAATCAGCCCCAGCATTTT | CASSGVSNQPQHF
NA | TRBD1 | TRBJ1-2 | TRBV20-1 | TGCAGTGCCCCGAGACAGGGGGCCTGGGGCTACACCTTC | CSAPRQGAWGYTF
NA | NA | TRBJ1-2 | TRBV3-1 | TGTGCCAGCAGCAGTAAACAGGGCTATGGCTACACCTTC | CASSSKQGYGYTF
NA | TRBD1 | TRBJ2-7 | TRBV12-3/TRBV12-4 | TGTGCCAGCAGCCTGGGACAGCACTCCTACGAGCAGTACTTC | CASSLGQHSYEQYF
NA | NA | TRBJ1-1 | TRBV11-1 | TGTGCCAGCAGCTCGGACCGAATAGAGGGAGCTTTCTTT | CASSSDRIEGAFF
NA | NA | TRBJ2-7 | TRBV29-1 | TGCAGCGTTGGGGGGAACTACGAGCAGTACTTC | CSVGGNYEQYF
NA | NA | TRBJ1-1 | TRBV20-1 | TGCAGTGCTAGAGCCTACCCGGAAGCTTTCTTT | CSARAYPEAFF
NA | TRBD1 | TRBJ1-6 | TRBV28 | TGTGCCAGCAGTTTAACAGGGGGCGTCGCTTCACCCCTCCACTTT | CASSLTGGVASPLHF
NA | TRBD2 | TRBJ2-1 | TRBV20-1 | TGCAGTGCCCCGACCGGGACTAGCGGCTACAATGAGCAGTTCTTC | CSAPTGTSGYNEQFF
NA | TRBD1 | TRBJ1-5 | TRBV20-1 | TGCAGTGCTTCTACCCGCCTAACAGGGGCATCACAGCCCCAGCATTTT | CSASTRLTGASQPQHF
once | NA | TRBJ2-2 | TRBV20-1 | TGCAGTGCAGCACAGGGATCCACCGGGGAGCTGTTTTTT | CSAAQGSTGELFF
NA | TRBD2 | TRBJ2-7 | TRBV3-1 | TGTGCCAGCAGCCAAGTAGCGGGGGCCCCCTACGAGCAGTACTTC | CASSQVAGAPYEQYF
NA | NA | TRBJ2-5 | TRBV10-3 | TGTGCCATCAAGAACTCACAGGAAGAGACCCAGTACTTC | CAIKNSQEETQYF
NA | TRBD2 | TRBJ2-7 | TRBV20-1 | TGCAGTGCGGGAGGGCAGGGTACCTACGAGCAGTACTTC | CSAGGQGTYEQYF
NA | NA | TRBJ1-6 | TRBV3-1 | TGTGCCAGCAGCCGGGTCCCCACGTCCCTCCACTTT | CASSRVPTSLHF
NA | NA | TRBJ1-1 | TRBV20-1 | TGCAGTGCCCGTGGTGCGGGGATGAACACTGAAGCTTTCTTT | CSARGAGMNTEAFF